This passage covers 15 T cell receptor beta chains from one sample sequenced in a study of cytomegalovirus exposure and HLA in healthy donors. Clones were read by immunoSEQ multiplex PCR, and TCRdb kept only the in-frame ones, dropping some. The sample holds roughly 68,000 clones, over 95% seen once. Material for sequencing was PBMCs. These TCRs come from a woman under 30 in good health and CMV-seropositive.

The rearrangement joins TRBV10-3 to TRBJ1-1, with D possibly matching TRBD1 (5 bases). The ends were cut back, 2 bases at V and 0 bases at J, with 16 bases in the middle. CDR1 ENHRY and CDR2 SYGVKD come from the germline V gene. The CDR3 sequence is 17 residues long. The CDR3 DNA reads as TGTGCCATCAGTGAGGTCCCCCTACAGGATATGAACACTGAAGCTTTCTTT. As protein: CAISEVPLQDMNTEAFF.

This clone was counted a single time. The chain carries TRBV7-2 and TRBJ1-1; D might be TRBD1 (5 bases). The CDR3 runs 16 residues. In germline, CDR1 is SGHTA, CDR2 FQGNSA. Trimming stripped 1 base from V and 0 bases from J, with 12 bases between. The CDR3 region is CASSLVQGGMNTEAFF. The CDR3 bases are TGTGCCAGCAGCTTAGTCCAGGGCGGGATGAACACTGAAGCTTTCTTT.

DNA of the CDR3: TGTGCCAGCAGCTTAGTTAGAGGAGGGCCGAACACCGGGGAGCTGTTTTTT. It yields the protein CASSLVRGGPNTGELFF. The rearrangement joins TRBV7-3 to TRBJ2-2; possible D gene TRBD2, 6 bases. V dropped 2 bases and J dropped 0 bases, with 13 bases sitting between them. This CDR3 region has 17 residues. Germline V gives CDR1 SGHTA, CDR2 FQGTGA.

The rearrangement joins TRBV5-4 to TRBJ1-2, with D maybe TRBD1 (6 bases). V dropped 5 bases and J dropped 5 bases, with 16 bases sitting between them. The germline V gene encodes CDR1 SGHNT and CDR2 YYREEE (reference sequence). CDR3 length: 14 residues. CDR3 coding DNA: TGTGCCAGCAGTTTCAGGGGAATTGGTTATGGCTACACCTTC. It encodes CASSFRGIGYGYTF.

This chain joins TRBV19 and TRBJ2-7; D remains unclear. Germline lookup yields CDR1 LNHDA and CDR2 SQIVND (reference sequence). V lost 6 bases and J lost 6, with 18 bases in between. The CDR3 contains 14 residues. CDR3 residues: CASRTSEHVGEQYF. The CDR3 nucleotides read TGTGCCAGTAGGACCAGCGAGCACGTTGGCGAGCAGTACTTC.

The chain's CDR3 is CASSLVAVIGEGSTDTQYF. CDR3 in DNA: TGTGCCAGCAGCTTAGTAGCGGTTATAGGGGAAGGGAGCACAGATACGCAGTATTTT. The V call is TRBV7-8, the J call TRBJ2-3; weak D call: TRBD2 (6 bases). The CDR3 spans 19 residues. V dropped 1 base and J dropped 0 bases, with 20 bases sitting between them. Germline V gene data show CDR1 as SGHVS and CDR2 as FQNEAQ.

The V and J genes are TRBV28 and TRBJ2-1; D is possibly TRBD2 (5 bases). CDR1 is MDHEN and CDR2 is SYDVKM in the germline V gene. V was cut by 8 bases and J by 10 bases, with 21 bases left in between. There are 14 residues in the CDR3. This CDR3 is CASRKEAAVIEQFF. The CDR3 DNA follows: TGTGCCAGCCGCAAGGAGGCGGCAGTAATAGAGCAGTTCTTC.

The V gene is TRBV18, the J gene TRBJ2-7; D not certain. Deletions cut 3 bases from V and 0 bases from J, with 9 bases between. Germline CDR1 KGHSH, CDR2 LQKENI. The CDR3 runs to 14 residues. CDR3 nucleotides: TGTGCCAGCTCACCGGAGCAGAGCTCCTACGAGCAGTACTTC. It translates to CASSPEQSSYEQYF.

The chain couples TRBV19 to TRBJ1-5; 7 bases match TRBD1. Trimming removed 5 bases from V and 6 bases from J; junction bases left unmatched: 10. This CDR3 region has 15 residues. The germline V gene encodes CDR1 LNHDA and CDR2 SQIVND (reference sequence). This CDR3 reads CASSFQDRVGQPQHF. DNA of the CDR3: TGTGCCAGTAGTTTTCAAGACAGGGTGGGTCAGCCCCAGCATTTT.

The V gene is TRBV7-9, the J gene TRBJ2-5; 10 nucleotides agree with TRBD1. V was clipped by 2 bases and J by 1 base; unmatched bases: 1. From germline, CDR1 is SEHNR and CDR2 FQNEAQ (reference sequence). The CDR3 runs 15 residues. The CDR3 DNA follows: TGTGCCAGCAGCTTATGGACAGGGGGCCAAGAGACCCAGTACTTC. Its translation is CASSLWTGGQETQYF.

V gene TRBV25-1 combines with J gene TRBJ1-2; 8 bases agree with TRBD1. The germline V gene has CDR1 MGHDK and CDR2 SYGVNS. V was pared by 2 bases and J by 7 bases, with 3 bases of the junction left unmatched. This CDR3 comprises 13 residues. DNA for the CDR3: TGTGCCAGCAGTGAACAACAGGGGGTTGGCTACACCTTC. Encoded protein: CASSEQQGVGYTF.

The chain links TRBV28 to TRBJ2-3; 12 positions agree with TRBD2. V lost 8 bases, J lost 4 bases, and 16 bases stayed unmatched. The CDR3 loop spans 18 amino acids. Germline CDR1 MDHEN, CDR2 SYDVKM. The CDR3 DNA is TGTGCCAGCCCTACTAGCGGGAGGAATCCAGGTAGGGCAGATACGCAGTATTTT. Protein: CASPTSGRNPGRADTQYF.

This chain connects TRBV7-6 to TRBJ2-3; TRBD2 matches 7 bases. The V and J ends lost 2 bases and 2 bases, in that order; junction bases with no gene match: 4. The CDR3 runs 15 residues. Germline CDR1 and CDR2: SGHVS and FNYEAQ. CDR3 coding DNA: TGTGCCAGCAGCTTAATCGGGAGGAACACAGATACGCAGTATTTT. The encoded protein is CASSLIGRNTDTQYF. Based on the CDR3 plus reference TRBV7-6 and TRBJ2-3, the full variable domain is GAGVSQSPRYKVTKRGQDVALRCDPISGHVSLYWYRQALGQGPEFLTYFNYEAQQDKSGLPNDRFSAERPEGSISTLTIQRTEQRDSAMYRCASSLIGRNTDTQYFGPGTRLTVL.

This clone was detected once. The chain links TRBV18 to TRBJ2-5; 7 bases map to TRBD1. Trimming removed 2 bases from V and 5 bases from J; junction bases left unmatched: 5. Germline V gene lookup returns CDR1 KGHSH and CDR2 LQKENI. CDR3 size: 14 residues. In nucleotides, the CDR3 is TGTGCCAGCTCACCAAGGACAGGCGCGGAGACCCAGTACTTC. This gives the protein CASSPRTGAETQYF. Full variable domain (remainder filled in from reference TRBV18 and TRBJ2-5): NAGVMQNPRHLVRRRGQEARLRCSPMKGHSHVYWYRQLPEEGLKFMVYLQKENIIDESGMPKERFSAEFPKEGPSILRIQQVVRGDSAAYFCASSPRTGAETQYFGPGTRLLVL.

The chain links TRBV5-1 to TRBJ2-3, with TRBD1 matching over 7 bases. The V segment lost 6 bases and the J segment 2 bases; nucleotides outside the gene matches: 12. There are 16 residues in the CDR3. Germline V lookup: CDR1 SGHRS, CDR2 YFSETQ. Here the CDR3 DNA reads TGCGCCAGCAAATCCGGGACAGCTCTTATCACAGATACGCAGTATTTT. This translates into CASKSGTALITDTQYF.